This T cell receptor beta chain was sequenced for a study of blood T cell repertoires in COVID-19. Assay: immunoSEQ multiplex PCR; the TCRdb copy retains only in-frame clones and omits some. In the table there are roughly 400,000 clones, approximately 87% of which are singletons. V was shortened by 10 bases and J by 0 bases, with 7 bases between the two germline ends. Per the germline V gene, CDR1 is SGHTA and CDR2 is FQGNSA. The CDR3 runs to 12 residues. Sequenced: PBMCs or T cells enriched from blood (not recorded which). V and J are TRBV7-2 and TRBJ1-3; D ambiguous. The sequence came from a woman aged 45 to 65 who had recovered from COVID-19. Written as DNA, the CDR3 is TGTGCCACCAAGAGCTCTGGAAACACCATATATTTT. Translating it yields CATKSSGNTIYF. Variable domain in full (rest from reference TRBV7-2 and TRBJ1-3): GAGVSQSPSNKVTEKGKDVELRCDPISGHTALYWYRQSLGQGLEFLIYFQGNSAPDKSGLPSDRFSAERTGGSVSTLTIQRTQQEDSAVYLCATKSSGNTIYFGEGSWLTVV.